This is a list of T cell receptor beta chains from one sample in a study of blood T cell repertoires in COVID-19. Sequencing was performed with immunoSEQ multiplex PCR; in TCRdb, only in-frame clones are kept and a portion is missing. The table shows a few hundred thousand clones, with roughly 89% occurring only once. The material sequenced was peripheral blood. These receptors came from a woman aged 40 to 55 who had recovered from COVID-19. The CDR3 runs from the conserved cysteine through the conserved F or W.

V gene: TRBV21-1; CDR3 protein: CASSERGAPGQMSGNTEAFF
V gene: TRBV9; CDR3 protein: CASSVATGLGVDEQFF
V gene: TRBV6-5; CDR3 protein: CASARAGESYGYTF
V gene: TRBV28; CDR3 protein: CATSSAGSNTGELFF
V gene: TRBV30; CDR3 protein: CAWTGRQGTEAFF
V gene: TRBV27; CDR3 protein: CASSRGQGTGGYTF
V gene: TRBV28; CDR3 protein: CASLLAGYNEQFF
V gene: TRBV19; CDR3 protein: CASSEGHRQDTQYF
V gene: TRBV9; CDR3 protein: CASSVSGAANTGELFF
V gene: TRBV18; CDR3 protein: CASSPFPQGQGRGQPQHF
V gene: TRBV20-1; CDR3 protein: CSASLRVADTQYF
V gene: TRBV28; CDR3 protein: CASSPGGTLGYTF
V gene: TRBV5-1; CDR3 protein: CASSEQGGNEQFF
V gene: TRBV19; CDR3 protein: CASSAYRTNTGELFF
V gene: TRBV27; CDR3 protein: CASSPGQGGYGYTF
V gene: TRBV27; CDR3 protein: CASSPTRTGLPQHF
V gene: TRBV9; CDR3 protein: CASSALHQGTDTQYF
V gene: TRBV6-5; CDR3 protein: CASTRQGLYGYTF
V gene: TRBV12-3/TRBV12-4; CDR3 protein: CASSPGQGVGYTF
V gene: TRBV13; CDR3 protein: CASSLQGAEMNTEAFF
V gene: TRBV28; CDR3 protein: CASRRGRYGTEAFF
V gene: TRBV5-1; CDR3 protein: CASSSRRGGNTGELFF
V gene: TRBV3-1/TRBV3-2; CDR3 protein: CASSQQSYNSPLHF
V gene: TRBV3-1/TRBV3-2; CDR3 protein: CASSPMGGSNQPQHF
V gene: TRBV5-4; CDR3 protein: CASSSGGGTDTQYF
V gene: TRBV2; CDR3 protein: CASSSTSTGASETQYF
V gene: TRBV28; CDR3 protein: CASGSPNEKLFF
V gene: TRBV28; CDR3 protein: CASSTMPPGTYGYTF
V gene: TRBV3-1/TRBV3-2; CDR3 protein: CASSQDRAHRGYEQYF
V gene: TRBV19; CDR3 protein: CASSMYDPQKNTEAFF
V gene: TRBV5-1; CDR3 protein: CASRFEFSNTEAFF
V gene: TRBV3-1/TRBV3-2; CDR3 protein: CASSPDKNQPQHF
V gene: TRBV7-2; CDR3 protein: CASSTHFLATLMNTEAFF
V gene: TRBV5-4; CDR3 protein: CASSLQGISASPLHF
V gene: TRBV29-1; CDR3 protein: CSVTSGTGFDEQYF
V gene: TRBV7-9; CDR3 protein: CAIPQAHRSEKLFF
V gene: TRBV2; CDR3 protein: CASSTSSFGTEAFF
V gene: TRBV7-2; CDR3 protein: CASTGLANTGELFF
V gene: TRBV5-1; CDR3 protein: CASSLGQGGSNEQFF
V gene: TRBV5-1; CDR3 protein: CASSTGLSYGYTF
V gene: TRBV6-1; CDR3 protein: CASSTTGSEQYF
V gene: TRBV11-2; CDR3 protein: CASSSTGSNTF
V gene: TRBV10-3; CDR3 protein: CAISEYTDTQYF
V gene: TRBV28; CDR3 protein: CASSFPSGGASEQFF
V gene: TRBV10-2; CDR3 protein: CASSESVGGVVYNEQFF
V gene: TRBV15; CDR3 protein: CATSFGGKVGDTQYF
V gene: TRBV5-1; CDR3 protein: CASTPGEGGSNYGYTF